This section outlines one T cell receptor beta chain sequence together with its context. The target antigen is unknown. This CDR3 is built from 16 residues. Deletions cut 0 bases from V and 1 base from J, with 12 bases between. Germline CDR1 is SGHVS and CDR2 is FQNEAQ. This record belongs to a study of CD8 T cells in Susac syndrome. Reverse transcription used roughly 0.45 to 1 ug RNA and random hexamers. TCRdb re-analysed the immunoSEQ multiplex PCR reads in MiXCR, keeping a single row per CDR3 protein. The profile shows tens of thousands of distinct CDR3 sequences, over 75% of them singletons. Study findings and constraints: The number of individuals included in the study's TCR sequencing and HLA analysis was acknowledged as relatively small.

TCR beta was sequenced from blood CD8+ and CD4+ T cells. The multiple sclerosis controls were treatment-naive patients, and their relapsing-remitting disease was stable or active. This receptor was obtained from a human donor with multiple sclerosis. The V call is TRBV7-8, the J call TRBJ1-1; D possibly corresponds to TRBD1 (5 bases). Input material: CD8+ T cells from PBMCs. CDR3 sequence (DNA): TGTGCCAGCAGCTTAGCGACAGATGATCCGAACACTGAAGCTTTCTTT. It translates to CASSLATDDPNTEAFF.